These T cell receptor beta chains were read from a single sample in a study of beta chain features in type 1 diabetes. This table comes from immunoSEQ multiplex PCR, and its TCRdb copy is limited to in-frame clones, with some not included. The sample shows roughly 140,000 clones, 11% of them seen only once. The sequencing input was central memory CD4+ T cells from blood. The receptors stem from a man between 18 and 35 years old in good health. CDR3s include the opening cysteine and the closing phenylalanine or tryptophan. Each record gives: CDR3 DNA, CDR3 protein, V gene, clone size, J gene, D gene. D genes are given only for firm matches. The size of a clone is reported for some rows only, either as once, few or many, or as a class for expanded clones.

CDR3 DNA: TGTGCCAGCTCAGAGGACCGATTTAACTATGGCTACACCTTC
CDR3 protein: CASSEDRFNYGYTF
V gene: TRBV18
clone size: .
J gene: TRBJ1-2
D gene: .

CDR3 DNA: TGTGCCAGCAGCTTAGCCTTGGATTACAATCAGCCCCAGCATTTT
CDR3 protein: CASSLALDYNQPQHF
V gene: TRBV7-9
clone size: few
J gene: TRBJ1-5
D gene: .

CDR3 DNA: TGTGCCAGCAGATATCCGGGACAGAGTAATGAAAAACTGTTTTTT
CDR3 protein: CASRYPGQSNEKLFF
V gene: TRBV6-6
clone size: .
J gene: TRBJ1-4
D gene: TRBD1

CDR3 DNA: TGTGCCAGCAGCCCTTGGGTTATGGCTGGCAAAAACATTCAGTACTTC
CDR3 protein: CASSPWVMAGKNIQYF
V gene: TRBV7-9
clone size: many
J gene: TRBJ2-4
D gene: .

CDR3 DNA: TGTGCCAGTACCACCGACGGACCTGGGAACTATGGCTACACCTTC
CDR3 protein: CASTTDGPGNYGYTF
V gene: TRBV19
clone size: .
J gene: TRBJ1-2
D gene: .

CDR3 DNA: TGTGCCAGCAGCTTGGCTATGAACACTGAAGCTTTCTTT
CDR3 protein: CASSLAMNTEAFF
V gene: TRBV7-2
clone size: few
J gene: TRBJ1-1
D gene: .

CDR3 DNA: TGTGCCAGCAGTTTGGGTCGAGCCAGAGGGCACAATGAGCAGTTCTTC
CDR3 protein: CASSLGRARGHNEQFF
V gene: TRBV28
clone size: .
J gene: TRBJ2-1
D gene: .

CDR3 DNA: TGTGCCAGCAGCGTGATGGGGGTCCCATCCTACGAGCAGTACTTC
CDR3 protein: CASSVMGVPSYEQYF
V gene: TRBV7-2
clone size: many
J gene: TRBJ2-7
D gene: .

CDR3 DNA: TGTGCCAGCAGTTCCGGGACTAGGTACAATGAGCAGTTCTTC
CDR3 protein: CASSSGTRYNEQFF
V gene: TRBV6-5
clone size: .
J gene: TRBJ2-1
D gene: TRBD2

CDR3 DNA: TGCAGCCTTCGACAGGGGTTGAACACTGAAGCTTTCTTT
CDR3 protein: CSLRQGLNTEAFF
V gene: TRBV29-1
clone size: .
J gene: TRBJ1-1
D gene: TRBD1

CDR3 DNA: TGCGCCAGCAGCTCAAAGGGGCAGGAGAACACTGAAGCTTTCTTT
CDR3 protein: CASSSKGQENTEAFF
V gene: TRBV5-1
clone size: .
J gene: TRBJ1-1
D gene: .

CDR3 DNA: TGTGCCAGCAGCTTTGGAAGGGGAAATCAGCCCCAGCATTTT
CDR3 protein: CASSFGRGNQPQHF
V gene: TRBV4-2
clone size: .
J gene: TRBJ1-5
D gene: .

CDR3 DNA: TGTGCTAGCAGCTTAGGGGTCCTCTACAATGAGCAGTTCTTC
CDR3 protein: CASSLGVLYNEQFF
V gene: TRBV7-7
clone size: few
J gene: TRBJ2-1
D gene: .

CDR3 DNA: TGTGCCAGCAGCCCCCGGGACAGGCACACAGATACGCAGTATTTT
CDR3 protein: CASSPRDRHTDTQYF
V gene: TRBV4-2
clone size: few
J gene: TRBJ2-3
D gene: TRBD1

CDR3 DNA: TGTGCCAGCAGGGTAGGGCAGGGCAATCAGCCCCAGCATTTT
CDR3 protein: CASRVGQGNQPQHF
V gene: TRBV28
clone size: few
J gene: TRBJ1-5
D gene: .

CDR3 DNA: TGTGCCAGCAGCGGCGAGGGGGCGGGGGGTACGCAGTATTTT
CDR3 protein: CASSGEGAGGTQYF
V gene: TRBV9
clone size: .
J gene: TRBJ2-3
D gene: .

CDR3 DNA: TGTGCCAGCAGCGCTACCGGGACAGCTCCTCAAGAGACCCAGTACTTC
CDR3 protein: CASSATGTAPQETQYF
V gene: TRBV7-3
clone size: few
J gene: TRBJ2-5
D gene: TRBD1

CDR3 DNA: TGTGCCAGCTCACCAACGACTTCGGCGGAGACCCAGTACTTC
CDR3 protein: CASSPTTSAETQYF
V gene: TRBV18
clone size: few
J gene: TRBJ2-5
D gene: .

CDR3 DNA: TGTGCCAGCAGCTTGGGACAGGGGGCCGATACGCAGTATTTT
CDR3 protein: CASSLGQGADTQYF
V gene: TRBV7-8
clone size: few
J gene: TRBJ2-3
D gene: TRBD1

CDR3 DNA: TGTGCCAGCAGCGTAGGGACAGGGGGCTGGATGAGGAACGAGCAGTACTTC
CDR3 protein: CASSVGTGGWMRNEQYF
V gene: TRBV7-9
clone size: few
J gene: TRBJ2-7
D gene: TRBD1

CDR3 DNA: TGCGCCAGCAGCCAGACGGGACAGGCAGGGGAGACCCAGTACTTC
CDR3 protein: CASSQTGQAGETQYF
V gene: TRBV4-3
clone size: .
J gene: TRBJ2-5
D gene: TRBD1

CDR3 DNA: TGCGCCACTGGGCGACGGATTCTCTCTGGAAACACCATATATTTT
CDR3 protein: CATGRRILSGNTIYF
V gene: TRBV23-1
clone size: few
J gene: TRBJ1-3
D gene: .

CDR3 DNA: TGTGCCACCAGCAGGCCCCTCACGAACACTGAAGCTTTCTTT
CDR3 protein: CATSRPLTNTEAFF
V gene: TRBV15
clone size: .
J gene: TRBJ1-1
D gene: .

CDR3 DNA: TGCGCCAGCAGTCATTTCGGGACGTTGTTTTTCCAAGAGACCCAGTACTTC
CDR3 protein: CASSHFGTLFFQETQYF
V gene: TRBV23-1
clone size: few
J gene: TRBJ2-5
D gene: .

CDR3 DNA: TGTGCCACCAGCAGAGTTTCCACAGATACGCAGTATTTT
CDR3 protein: CATSRVSTDTQYF
V gene: TRBV15
clone size: .
J gene: TRBJ2-3
D gene: .

CDR3 DNA: TGTGCCAGCAGCGTTGGGACTAGGAACACCGGGGAGCTGTTTTTT
CDR3 protein: CASSVGTRNTGELFF
V gene: TRBV9
clone size: .
J gene: TRBJ2-2
D gene: TRBD2

CDR3 DNA: TGTGCCAGCAGCAGCGGACTAGCCACATCCTACGAGCAGTACTTC
CDR3 protein: CASSSGLATSYEQYF
V gene: TRBV5-4
clone size: .
J gene: TRBJ2-7
D gene: TRBD2

CDR3 DNA: TGTGCCAGCAGCTTGACCCCTAGCGGGAGCAATGAGCAGTTCTTC
CDR3 protein: CASSLTPSGSNEQFF
V gene: TRBV7-3
clone size: few
J gene: TRBJ2-1
D gene: TRBD2

CDR3 DNA: TGTGCCTGGATTTCAAAGCGGCATAGACAGGGGCCGTACTTC
CDR3 protein: CAWISKRHRQGPYF
V gene: TRBV30
clone size: .
J gene: TRBJ2-7
D gene: TRBD1

CDR3 DNA: TGTGCCTGGAGGGGGCAAGCCAATCAGCCCCAGCATTTT
CDR3 protein: CAWRGQANQPQHF
V gene: TRBV30
clone size: .
J gene: TRBJ1-5
D gene: .

CDR3 DNA: TGTGCCAGCAGTTTATCTGGGGGAAGGACTGAAGCTTTCTTT
CDR3 protein: CASSLSGGRTEAFF
V gene: TRBV27
clone size: few
J gene: TRBJ1-1
D gene: .

CDR3 DNA: TGCGCCAGCAGCCAAGATCGCAACAGGGGTAATTCACCCCTCCACTTT
CDR3 protein: CASSQDRNRGNSPLHF
V gene: TRBV4-3
clone size: .
J gene: TRBJ1-6
D gene: TRBD1

CDR3 DNA: TGTGCCAGCACCAGAGCGGGGATGATTAATGAGCAGTTCTTC
CDR3 protein: CASTRAGMINEQFF
V gene: TRBV28
clone size: .
J gene: TRBJ2-1
D gene: TRBD2

CDR3 DNA: TGTGCCAGCAGCTTGATCGGGGCTTCCTACGAGCAGTACTTC
CDR3 protein: CASSLIGASYEQYF
V gene: TRBV5-4
clone size: few
J gene: TRBJ2-7
D gene: .

CDR3 DNA: TGTGCCTGGAGCAGGGGTTTTTTCCTGGGGGAGCAGTACTTC
CDR3 protein: CAWSRGFFLGEQYF
V gene: TRBV30
clone size: .
J gene: TRBJ2-7
D gene: .

CDR3 DNA: TGTGCCAGCAGTCCGGGATCCGAGGGAGGTACGCAGTATTTT
CDR3 protein: CASSPGSEGGTQYF
V gene: TRBV28
clone size: many
J gene: TRBJ2-3
D gene: .

CDR3 DNA: TGTGCCAGTGTCGTTTCTTGGCAGGGGAACACTGAAGCTTTCTTT
CDR3 protein: CASVVSWQGNTEAFF
V gene: TRBV7-8
clone size: .
J gene: TRBJ1-1
D gene: .

CDR3 DNA: TGTGCCAGCAGCTTTAGCGGGAGCTCAGATACGCAGTATTTT
CDR3 protein: CASSFSGSSDTQYF
V gene: TRBV7-2
clone size: few
J gene: TRBJ2-3
D gene: TRBD2

CDR3 DNA: TGTGCCATCAGGCGACAGGGGAGCTCCTACGAGCAGTACTTC
CDR3 protein: CAIRRQGSSYEQYF
V gene: TRBV10-3
clone size: .
J gene: TRBJ2-7
D gene: TRBD1

CDR3 DNA: TGTGCCAGCAGTTCCCGCCTAGGGAGGGCAACTAATGAAAAACTGTTTTTT
CDR3 protein: CASSSRLGRATNEKLFF
V gene: TRBV28
clone size: few
J gene: TRBJ1-4
D gene: .

CDR3 DNA: TGCGCCAGCAGCCCGGCCAGCGGGAGGAACAATGAGCAGTTCTTC
CDR3 protein: CASSPASGRNNEQFF
V gene: TRBV5-1
clone size: .
J gene: TRBJ2-1
D gene: TRBD2

CDR3 DNA: TGTGCCAGCAGCTTGGCCTTGGTGGGGTCAGTCTCTGGTGAGCAGTTCTTC
CDR3 protein: CASSLALVGSVSGEQFF
V gene: TRBV5-4
clone size: few
J gene: TRBJ2-1
D gene: .

CDR3 DNA: TGCAGCGGCGGACAGAAAGCAGAAAAACTGTTTTTT
CDR3 protein: CSGGQKAEKLFF
V gene: TRBV29-1
clone size: .
J gene: TRBJ1-4
D gene: .

CDR3 DNA: TGCGCCAGCAGCCAAGGACTGATGAACACTGAAGCTTTCTTT
CDR3 protein: CASSQGLMNTEAFF
V gene: TRBV4-3
clone size: few
J gene: TRBJ1-1
D gene: .

CDR3 DNA: TGTGCCAGCAGCCTCCGGGACGCACAGTACTTC
CDR3 protein: CASSLRDAQYF
V gene: TRBV6-5
clone size: few
J gene: TRBJ2-7
D gene: .

CDR3 DNA: TGTGCCTGGAGAACTGACGCCCTGGGCGCTAATGAAAAACTGTTTTTT
CDR3 protein: CAWRTDALGANEKLFF
V gene: TRBV30
clone size: .
J gene: TRBJ1-4
D gene: .

CDR3 DNA: TGTGCCAGCAGTTTTAGCCAGGGGAGGCACGAGCAGTACTTC
CDR3 protein: CASSFSQGRHEQYF
V gene: TRBV28
clone size: .
J gene: TRBJ2-7
D gene: .

CDR3 DNA: TGTGCCACCAGCAGAGATCTCCCCGGGGGGGCCGATGATACGCAGTATTTT
CDR3 protein: CATSRDLPGGADDTQYF
V gene: TRBV15
clone size: .
J gene: TRBJ2-3
D gene: TRBD2

CDR3 DNA: TGTGCCAGCAGGGGTTCAACTAGCGGGAGGGAGTTCTTC
CDR3 protein: CASRGSTSGREFF
V gene: TRBV2
clone size: few
J gene: TRBJ2-1
D gene: TRBD2

CDR3 DNA: TGTGCCAGCAGTTTGCTGGCCGTTAATGAAAAACTGTTTTTT
CDR3 protein: CASSLLAVNEKLFF
V gene: TRBV27
clone size: .
J gene: TRBJ1-4
D gene: .

CDR3 DNA: TGTGCCAGCAGCTTAGCGTCCGCCGGGCACCAGCATTTT
CDR3 protein: CASSLASAGHQHF
V gene: TRBV7-2
clone size: .
J gene: TRBJ1-5
D gene: .

CDR3 DNA: TGCAGCGTTTACGCGGGAAACACCATATATTTT
CDR3 protein: CSVYAGNTIYF
V gene: TRBV29-1
clone size: .
J gene: TRBJ1-3
D gene: .

CDR3 DNA: TGTGCCTCCCAACGAGAAGCGGGGAACGAGCAGTACTTC
CDR3 protein: CASQREAGNEQYF
V gene: TRBV30
clone size: .
J gene: TRBJ2-7
D gene: TRBD2

CDR3 DNA: TGTGCCAGCAGCCGGGACAGGGGCCAGGGCTACACCTTC
CDR3 protein: CASSRDRGQGYTF
V gene: TRBV9
clone size: .
J gene: TRBJ1-2
D gene: TRBD1

CDR3 DNA: TGCGCCAGCAGCAGGGACCGGGGTGGGAATGAGCAGTTCTTC
CDR3 protein: CASSRDRGGNEQFF
V gene: TRBV5-1
clone size: .
J gene: TRBJ2-1
D gene: .

CDR3 DNA: TGTGCCAGCAGCACGGCCAGTTTCTCTGGAAACACCATATATTTT
CDR3 protein: CASSTASFSGNTIYF
V gene: TRBV9
clone size: few
J gene: TRBJ1-3
D gene: .

CDR3 DNA: TGTGCCAGCAGTGCGGACAGGGGTGGCGAAAAACTGTTTTTT
CDR3 protein: CASSADRGGEKLFF
V gene: TRBV2
clone size: many
J gene: TRBJ1-4
D gene: TRBD1